The source of this TCR beta chain is a study of T cells in Graves' hyperthyroidism and ophthalmopathy. Patients with uncontrolled infections, other autoimmune diseases, pregnancy or lactation were excluded. With regard to this clonotype: Its antigen remains unknown. A much larger clonotype is one base distant, so this may be a read error. The final CDR3 position lacks the conserved phenylalanine or tryptophan, pointing to a likely read error.

Findings and limits, study-wide: A 13 V-J model separated ophthalmopathy from stable hyperthyroidism.

Amplification targeted TCR beta CDR3 regions from RNA transcripts. HTBI primers were used for first-round RT-PCR of the TCR CDR3. TCRdb re-called the multiplex PCR reads through MiXCR, storing one row per CDR3 protein. The profile shows around 350,000 distinct CDR3 sequences, about a fifth of them singletons. J was trimmed by 5 bases and V by 5 bases; bases with no gene match: 17. This CDR3 contains 17 residues. The rearrangement joins TRBV12-3 or TRBV12-4 to TRBJ2-7; 8 nucleotides align to TRBD1. The TCR was taken from a woman under 30 with Graves' hyperthyroidism. The specimen was blood. The CDR3 coding sequence is TGTGCCAGCAGTCTGCCCGATCTCAGGGGGCGCAAGGACGAGCAGTACTAC. Protein product: CASSLPDLRGRKDEQYY.